These 10 T cell receptor beta chains share one sample of origin, sequenced in a study of cytomegalovirus exposure and HLA in healthy donors. The PCR was carried out with 60 Vbeta primers and 13 Jbeta primers. Sequencing used immunoSEQ multiplex PCR; TCRdb keeps in-frame clones, though not all of them. The table records some 180,000 clones, approximately 82% of them present only once. Sequenced input: PBMCs. The source of these receptors is a man in his forties in good health and CMV-seropositive.

The chain uses TRBV4-3 and TRBJ1-1; D unclear. V lost 2 bases and J 4 bases, leaving 17 bases between the germline ends. The germline V gene has CDR1 LGHNA and CDR2 YSLEER. This CDR3 region has 16 residues. The CDR3: CASSQSVVQAATEAFF. The CDR3 bases are TGCGCCAGCAGCCAATCGGTAGTCCAAGCGGCCACTGAAGCTTTCTTT.

This sequence joins TRBV6-6 and TRBJ1-5; TRBD1 agrees at 7 bases. Germline V lookup: CDR1 MNHNY, CDR2 SVGAGI (reference sequence). CDR3 length equals 14 residues. The V segment lost 6 bases and the J segment 0 bases; nucleotides outside the gene matches: 2. CDR3 residues: CASRGTVSNQPQHF. The CDR3, as DNA: TGTGCCAGCAGAGGGACAGTTAGCAATCAGCCCCAGCATTTT.

V and J are TRBV5-1 and TRBJ2-3, with D possibly being TRBD1 (6 bases). V shed 7 bases and J shed 4 bases, with 16 bases lying between them. This CDR3 comprises 14 residues. Germline V gene sequence: CDR1 SGHRS, CDR2 YFSETQ. The CDR3 region is CASGLGHTADTQYF. CDR3 bases: TGCGCCAGCGGACTGGGACACACAGCAGATACGCAGTATTTT.

The chain carries TRBV7-8 and TRBJ1-1, with 10 positions matching TRBD1. Trimming removed 5 bases from V and 3 bases from J; junction bases left unmatched: 9. The CDR3 runs 16 residues. Germline-derived CDR1 and CDR2 are SGHVS and FQNEAQ. The CDR3 nucleotides read TGTGCCAGCAGCCCCCGGGACAGGGGAGGAGACACTGAAGCTTTCTTT. This sequence encodes CASSPRDRGGDTEAFF.

V is TRBV5-1 and J is TRBJ1-1; TRBD1 matches 8 bases. V gave up 2 bases and J gave up 5 bases; unmatched junction bases: 8. Germline V CDR1 and CDR2: SGHRS, YFSETQ. This CDR3 has 15 residues. CDR3 region: CASSFLGQGGTEAFF. The DNA of the CDR3 is TGCGCCAGCAGCTTCCTAGGACAGGGCGGTACTGAAGCTTTCTTT.

The chain carries TRBV4-1 and TRBJ1-2, with unresolved D. Germline V lookup: CDR1 MGHRA, CDR2 YSYEKL. V was cut by 10 bases and J by 0 bases, with 27 bases left in between. The CDR3 is 18 amino acids. The CDR3 DNA sequence: TGCGCCACCCCGCCCTCCACGTCCCCGGCGGATTCTAACTATGGCTACACCTTC. Protein: CATPPSTSPADSNYGYTF.

J is TRBJ2-5 and V is TRBV7-9; 7 bases map to TRBD2. CDR1 and CDR2 (germline): SEHNR, FQNEAQ (reference sequence). With V trimmed by 6 bases and J by 5 bases, 9 bases remained unmatched. The CDR3 sequence is 14 residues long. The CDR3 region is CASSYRLARETQYF. The CDR3 DNA reads TGTGCCAGCAGTTATCGACTAGCAAGGGAGACCCAGTACTTC.

The genes are TRBV29-1 and TRBJ2-7; possible D gene TRBD2, 5 bases. This CDR3 spans 12 amino acids. In germline, CDR1 is SQVTM, CDR2 ANQGSEA. Trimming took 0 bases from V and 7 from J, leaving 10 bases between them. The DNA for the CDR3 is TGCAGCGTTGAAGATGGTCGGGGAGAGCAGTACTTC. Its translation is CSVEDGRGEQYF.

With regard to this clone: At one end, the junction sequence differs from germline, possibly due to a read error. The gene calls are TRBV4-1 and TRBJ2-2; possible D gene TRBD1, 5 bases. CDR1 is MGHRA and CDR2 is YSYEKL in the germline V gene. The CDR3 is 14 amino acids. The CDR3: CASSPGWDTGELFF. The CDR3 DNA follows: TGTGCCAGCAGTCCAGGGTGGGACACCGGGGAGCTGTTTTTT.

V is TRBV29-1 and J is TRBJ2-1; D is perhaps TRBD2 (6 bases). With 3 bases removed from V and 4 bases from J, the gap between germline ends came to 16 bases. Germline V lookup: CDR1 SQVTM, CDR2 ANQGSEA. The CDR3 spans 15 residues. The chain's CDR3 is CSVDWNSGFYNEQFF. CDR3 bases: TGCAGCGTTGATTGGAACAGCGGGTTTTACAATGAGCAGTTCTTC.